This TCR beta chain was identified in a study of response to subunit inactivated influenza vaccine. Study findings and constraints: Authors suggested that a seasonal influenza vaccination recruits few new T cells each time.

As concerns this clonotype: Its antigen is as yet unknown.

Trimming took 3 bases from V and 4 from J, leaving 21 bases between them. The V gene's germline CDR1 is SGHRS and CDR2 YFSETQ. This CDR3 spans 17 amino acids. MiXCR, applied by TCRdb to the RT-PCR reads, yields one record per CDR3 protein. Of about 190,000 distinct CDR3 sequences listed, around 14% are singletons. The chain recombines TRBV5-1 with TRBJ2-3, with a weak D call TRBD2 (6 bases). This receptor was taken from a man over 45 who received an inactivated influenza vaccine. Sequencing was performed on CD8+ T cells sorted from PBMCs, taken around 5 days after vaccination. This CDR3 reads CASSYYPTSVSPDTQYF. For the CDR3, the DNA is TGCGCCAGCAGCTACTATCCGACTAGTGTGAGTCCAGATACGCAGTATTTT.